This TCR beta chain comes out of a study of read filtering for tumor transcriptome and immune sequencing. Study at large: By R-ISS, stages I, II and III held roughly 8, 15 and 7 patients.

V was clipped by 3 bases and J by 10 bases, with 9 bases between them. This CDR3 is 11 amino acids long. The library was built from around 380 ng RNA with molecular barcoded adaptors for alpha/delta and beta/gamma chains. TCRdb called the reads again in MiXCR, with one record for every CDR3 protein. The repertoire holds about 63,000 distinct CDR3 sequences, with approximately 13% as singletons. This clonotype was recorded many times. The sequenced sample consisted of a population of CD138-negative cells sorted from bone marrow. The J gene is TRBJ1-1, the V gene TRBV12-3 or TRBV12-4; D is perhaps TRBD1 (5 bases). The sequence derives from a donor at least 40 years old with multiple myeloma. CDR3 loop: CASSFRELAFF. CDR3 nucleotides: TGTGCCAGCAGTTTCAGGGAGCTAGCTTTCTTT.